The 29 T cell receptor beta chains below were found in one sample sequenced in a study of a mutant IDH1 vaccine in newly diagnosed glioma. This table comes from immunoSEQ multiplex PCR, and its TCRdb copy is limited to in-frame clones, with some not included. Altogether 120,000 or so clones are present, about 82% being singletons, with the ten largest covering 5.5%. As for time point: week 11, during vaccination. With topical imiquimod, each dose of the vaccine consisted of 300 ug of mutant IDH1 20-mer peptide. No antigens are known for them. This sample comprised PBMCs, obtained from a glioma patient whose treatment included an IDH1 peptide vaccine. These TCRs come from a man aged 35-49 years with glioma.

The CDR3 loop reads CASSLVGRLSYEQYF. Here the CDR3 DNA reads TGTGCCAGCAGCTTAGTGGGCCGACTCTCCTACGAGCAGTACTTC. This rearrangement joins TRBV7-9 to TRBJ2-7; the D is unclear. CDR1 and CDR2 (germline): SEHNR, FQNEAQ (reference sequence). This CDR3 contains 15 residues. Trimming took off 1 base at V and 0 bases at J, with 10 bases between the two ends.

Here the CDR3 reads CASRTGGNTGELFF. CDR3 DNA: TGTGCCAGTAGGACAGGGGGCAACACCGGGGAGCTGTTTTTT. The chain has TRBV19 and TRBJ2-2, with 10 bases lining up with TRBD1. Germline values: CDR1 LNHDA, CDR2 SQIVND (reference sequence). J gave up 2 bases and V 6 bases, and 0 bases lay outside the gene matches. The CDR3 has 14 residues.

This sequence joins TRBV6-5 and TRBJ2-1, with 8 bases identical to TRBD2. This CDR3 has 14 residues. Unmatched junction bases numbered 8, after V lost 7 bases and J lost 6 bases. CDR1 is MNHEY and CDR2 is SVGAGI in the germline V gene. CDR3 bases: TGTGCCAGCACCGTGAGCGGGGGAGTCAATGAGCAGTTCTTC. Translation gives CASTVSGGVNEQFF.

In this sample, this clone turned up once. Other DNA variants within this sample encode the same CDR3. This chain uses TRBV7-2 with TRBJ2-7; the match to TRBD2 covers 9 bases. The CDR3 consists of 15 residues. V trimming: 3 bases; J trimming: 0 bases; junction bases outside the gene matches: 3. CDR1 and CDR2 from the germline V gene are SGHTA and FQGNSA. The CDR3 DNA is TGTGCCAGCAGCTTGGCGGGAGGGCCCTCCTACGAGCAGTACTTC. It encodes CASSLAGGPSYEQYF.

The chain joins TRBV4-3 to TRBJ2-3; TRBD2 matches 7 bases. In germline, CDR1 is LGHNA, CDR2 YSLEER. The CDR3 totals 14 residues. The ends lost 3 bases at V and 4 bases at J; junction bases unmatched: 4. CDR3 loop: CASSQRAGPDTQYF. The CDR3 region has the DNA TGCGCCAGCAGCCAGCGAGCGGGACCAGATACGCAGTATTTT.

This chain connects TRBV13 to TRBJ1-1; D uncertain. Trimming took off 5 bases at V and 2 bases at J, with 12 bases between the two ends. In germline, CDR1 is PRHDT, CDR2 FYEKMQ (reference sequence). The CDR3 is made up of 14 amino acids. The CDR3 here is CASSAWITNTEAFF. CDR3 sequence (DNA): TGTGCCAGCAGCGCCTGGATTACCAACACTGAAGCTTTCTTT.

This clone was picked up a small number of times. The chain links TRBV27 to TRBJ2-1; D is possibly TRBD2 (6 bases). The germline gives CDR1 MNHEY, CDR2 SMNVEV (reference sequence). V was pared by 5 bases and J by 4 bases, with 6 bases between. The CDR3 length is 12 residues. CDR3 region: CASSRGYNEQFF. The DNA of the CDR3 is TGTGCCAGCAGTCGGGGGTACAATGAGCAGTTCTTC.

The CDR3 DNA reads as TGTGCCATGGGGTACGGGGGGCCGAACACCGGGGAGCTGTTTTTT. This translates into CAMGYGGPNTGELFF. V gene TRBV10-3 combines with J gene TRBJ2-2; a possible D gene is TRBD2 (7 bases). Germline V CDR1 and CDR2: ENHRY, SYGVKD. V was pared by 9 bases and J by 0 bases, with 14 bases between. This CDR3 comprises 15 residues.

V is TRBV6-6 and J is TRBJ2-5; TRBD2 aligns across 12 bases. Germline V gene data show CDR1 as MNHNY and CDR2 as SVGAGI (reference sequence). The CDR3 totals 15 residues. J was trimmed by 5 bases and V by 5 bases; bases with no gene match: 6. Written as DNA, the CDR3 is TGTGCCAGCAGTGTGACTAGCGGGGGTGGGGAGACCCAGTACTTC. Residues: CASSVTSGGGETQYF.

This clone was recorded only once. The chain recombines TRBV7-9 with TRBJ2-1, with 9 bases identical to TRBD2. V was pared by 2 bases and J by 7 bases, with 9 bases of the junction left unmatched. CDR3 length equals 16 residues. Per germline, CDR1 SEHNR and CDR2 FQNEAQ (reference sequence). The CDR3 region has the DNA TGTGCCAGCAGCTTACAGATAGCGGGAGCTAGAAATGAGCAGTTCTTC. It codes for CASSLQIAGARNEQFF. Complete variable domain (other parts from reference TRBV7-9 and TRBJ2-1): DTGVSQNPRHKITKRGQNVTFRCDPISEHNRLYWYRQTLGQGPEFLTYFQNEAQLEKSRLLSDRFSAERPKGSFSTLEIQRTEQGDSAMYLCASSLQIAGARNEQFFGPGTRLTVL.

This clone showed up just a few times. V usage is TRBV5-1 and J usage is TRBJ1-1; the D gene is possibly TRBD1 (6 bases). In germline, CDR1 is SGHRS, CDR2 YFSETQ. V shed 6 bases and J shed 3 bases, with 15 bases lying between them. The CDR3 loop spans 14 amino acids. The CDR3 spells CASNPGAGDTEAFF. Written as DNA, the CDR3 is TGCGCCAGCAACCCCGGGGCAGGGGACACTGAAGCTTTCTTT.

This clone was detected a few times. The chain has TRBV7-9 and TRBJ1-6; 11 bases align to TRBD1. J was trimmed by 9 bases and V by 5 bases; bases with no gene match: 3. This CDR3 region has 14 residues. Germline-derived CDR1 and CDR2 are SEHNR and FQNEAQ (reference sequence). Here the CDR3 reads CASSLGTGGSPLHF. The CDR3 DNA reads TGTGCCAGCAGCCTGGGGACAGGGGGTTCACCCCTCCACTTT.

J is TRBJ2-3 and V is TRBV6-5; 8 nucleotides match TRBD1. After removal of 4 bases from V and 0 bases from J, the junction contained 3 bases not matched to a gene. From germline, CDR1 is MNHEY and CDR2 SVGAGI. The CDR3 extends over 15 amino acids. The CDR3 DNA is TGTGCCAGCAGTTCCGGACAGGGCAGCACAGATACGCAGTATTTT. Its protein is CASSSGQGSTDTQYF.

This clone was seen more than once but under ten times. The genes are TRBV5-1 and TRBJ1-2, with D possibly TRBD1 on 5 matching bases. The germline V gene has CDR1 SGHRS and CDR2 YFSETQ. Trimming stripped 2 bases from V and 2 bases from J, with 7 bases between. This CDR3 comprises 13 residues. The CDR3 region is CASSFGGNYGYTF. The DNA of the CDR3 is TGCGCCAGCAGCTTCGGGGGGAACTATGGCTACACCTTC.

The V and J genes are TRBV4-2 and TRBJ2-2, with 7 bases fitting TRBD1. Trimming removed 3 bases from V and 0 bases from J; junction bases left unmatched: 10. This CDR3 has 18 residues. CDR1 and CDR2 from the germline V gene are LGHNA and YNFKEQ. CDR3 bases: TGTGCCAGCAGCCACCCCGGGACAGCGAATTCGAACACCGGGGAGCTGTTTTTT. Residues: CASSHPGTANSNTGELFF.

This chain connects TRBV29-1 to TRBJ2-1; D is perhaps TRBD1 or TRBD2 (5 bases each). Germline lookup yields CDR1 SQVTM and CDR2 ANQGSEA. Trimming left V 6 bases short and J 5 bases short, with 5 bases between. The CDR3 is 10 amino acids. The CDR3 protein is CSVGDNEQFF. In nucleotides, the CDR3 is TGCAGCGTGGGGGACAATGAGCAGTTCTTC.

This clone was detected a few times. This chain links TRBV30 with TRBJ1-1; D remains ambiguous. Trimming stripped 4 bases from V and 1 base from J, with 7 bases between. The CDR3 runs to 12 residues. From germline, CDR1 is GTSNPN and CDR2 SVGIG (reference sequence). The CDR3 sequence is CAWTHRNTEAFF. The CDR3 coding sequence is TGTGCCTGGACCCACAGGAACACTGAAGCTTTCTTT.

The rearrangement links TRBV19 to TRBJ2-7, with D maybe TRBD2 (6 bases). The CDR3 is 15 residues long. The germline CDR1 and CDR2 sequences are LNHDA and SQIVND (reference sequence). The germline V and J ends were trimmed by 5 bases and 0 bases, with 14 bases remaining between them. The CDR3 is CASSEGLLSSYEQYF. In DNA form, the CDR3 reads TGTGCCAGTAGTGAGGGACTGCTGAGCTCCTACGAGCAGTACTTC.

The rearrangement links TRBV7-2 to TRBJ2-4, with D unclear. The CDR3 contains 11 residues. CDR1 SGHTA and CDR2 FQGNSA come from the germline V gene. V shed 5 bases and J shed 5 bases, with 4 bases lying between them. The CDR3 here is CASSGENIQYF. The CDR3 DNA sequence: TGTGCCAGCAGCGGGGAAAACATTCAGTACTTC.

This CDR3 reads CASSQSRQGSYEQYF. The DNA of the CDR3 is TGCGCCAGCAGCCAATCCCGACAGGGCTCCTACGAGCAGTACTTC. This rearrangement joins TRBV4-3 to TRBJ2-7, with TRBD1 matching over 7 bases. Germline V gene sequence: CDR1 LGHNA, CDR2 YSLEER. This CDR3 is 15 amino acids long. The J segment lost 0 bases and the V segment lost 2 bases, leaving 4 bases of the junction unmatched.

V is TRBV13 and J is TRBJ2-5; 10 bases are a match to TRBD2. The CDR3 has 16 residues. CDR1 PRHDT and CDR2 FYEKMQ come from the germline V gene (reference sequence). Trimming cost V 5 bases and J 5 bases; bases outside gene matches: 11. The CDR3 loop reads CASSTRLAGRGETQYF. CDR3 nucleotide sequence: TGTGCCAGCAGCACCAGACTAGCGGGCAGGGGGGAGACCCAGTACTTC.

V gene TRBV5-4 combines with J gene TRBJ1-6; D is possibly TRBD1 (5 bases). Germline V gene sequence: CDR1 SGHNT, CDR2 YYREEE (reference sequence). The length of the CDR3 is 16 residues. V gave up 3 bases and J gave up 5 bases, with 15 bases separating them. The CDR3 nucleotides are TGTGCCAGCAGCTCCGGGTACGGGGGTAATAATTCACCCCTCCACTTT. Translation: CASSSGYGGNNSPLHF. The complete variable domain, with remaining parts taken from reference TRBV5-4 and TRBJ1-6, reads ETGVTQSPTHLIKTRGQQVTLRCSSQSGHNTVSWYQQALGQGPQFIFQYYREEENGRGNFPPRFSGLQFPNYSSELNVNALELDDSALYLCASSSGYGGNNSPLHFGNGTRLTVT.

V is TRBV11-3 and J is TRBJ2-3; D may be TRBD2 (5 bases). The CDR3 has 14 amino acids. Germline CDR1 SGHNT, CDR2 YENEEA. V lost 2 bases and J 6 bases, leaving 12 bases between the germline ends. Here the CDR3 DNA reads TGTGCCAGCAGCTTAAATAGCGTCGAGGATACGCAGTATTTT. Encoded protein: CASSLNSVEDTQYF. The full variable domain, in which reference TRBV11-3 and TRBJ2-3 provide the parts outside the CDR3, is EAGVVQSPRYKIIEKKQPVAFWCNPISGHNTLYWYLQNLGQGPELLIRYENEEAVDDSQLPKDRFSAERLKGVDSTLKIQPAELGDSAVYLCASSLNSVEDTQYFGPGTRLTVL.

The V call is TRBV7-9, the J call TRBJ1-3; 7 bases align to TRBD1. Germline CDR1 reads SEHNR; CDR2 reads FQNEAQ (reference sequence). The CDR3 sequence is 15 residues long. J gave up 4 bases and V 2 bases, and 5 bases lay outside the gene matches. CDR3 sequence (DNA): TGTGCCAGCAGCTTAACCAGGGGGAACGGAAACACCATATATTTT. Residues: CASSLTRGNGNTIYF.

The V call is TRBV5-1, the J call TRBJ2-3; 9 positions agree with TRBD1. CDR3 length: 16 residues. Per the germline V gene, CDR1 is SGHRS and CDR2 is YFSETQ. Trimming cost V 4 bases and J 0 bases; bases outside gene matches: 6. CDR3: CASSPQGAISTDTQYF. The CDR3 nucleotides are TGCGCCAGCAGCCCACAGGGGGCGATCAGCACAGATACGCAGTATTTT.

The V gene is TRBV9, the J gene TRBJ2-7; perhaps TRBD1 as D (6 bases). The CDR3 extends over 14 amino acids. The V end lost 4 bases, the J end lost 2 bases, and 13 bases lay between the germline ends. Looked up from germline, CDR1 is SGDLS and CDR2 is YYNGEE. The CDR3 loop reads CASSIGQQAYEQYF. The CDR3 nucleotides are TGTGCCAGCAGCATTGGACAGCAAGCCTACGAGCAGTACTTC.

This clone was found a few times. The chain recombines TRBV7-9 with TRBJ2-7; D call uncertain. Per the germline V gene, CDR1 is SEHNR and CDR2 is FQNEAQ (reference sequence). This CDR3 has 13 amino acids. V gave up 6 bases and J gave up 2 bases, with 11 bases separating them. CDR3 sequence: CASSFLGTYEQYF. CDR3 DNA: TGTGCCAGCAGTTTCCTGGGGACCTACGAGCAGTACTTC. Based on the CDR3 plus reference TRBV7-9 and TRBJ2-7, the full variable domain is DTGVSQNPRHKITKRGQNVTFRCDPISEHNRLYWYRQTLGQGPEFLTYFQNEAQLEKSRLLSDRFSAERPKGSFSTLEIQRTEQGDSAMYLCASSFLGTYEQYFGPGTRLTVT.

This CDR3 reads CASSPRQGAQNNYGYTF. The CDR3 region has the DNA TGTGCCAGCAGTCCCCGACAGGGGGCGCAAAACAACTATGGCTACACCTTC. The chain uses TRBV27 and TRBJ1-2; TRBD1 matches 10 bases. CDR3 length equals 17 residues. Germline CDR1 and CDR2: MNHEY and SMNVEV (reference sequence). V shed 5 bases, J shed 2 bases, and the junction held 11 bases outside the gene matches.

As to this clone: At one boundary the junction diverges from the germline segment, which might be a read error. V is TRBV7-7 and J is TRBJ2-5, with 8 bases identical to TRBD2. The CDR3 has 16 amino acids. CDR1 is SSHAT, CDR2 FNYEAQ, per germline (reference sequence). The DNA of the CDR3 is TGTGCTAGCAGCTTAGATCTCCGGGAGGGACAAGAGACCCAGTACTTC. As protein: CASSLDLREGQETQYF.